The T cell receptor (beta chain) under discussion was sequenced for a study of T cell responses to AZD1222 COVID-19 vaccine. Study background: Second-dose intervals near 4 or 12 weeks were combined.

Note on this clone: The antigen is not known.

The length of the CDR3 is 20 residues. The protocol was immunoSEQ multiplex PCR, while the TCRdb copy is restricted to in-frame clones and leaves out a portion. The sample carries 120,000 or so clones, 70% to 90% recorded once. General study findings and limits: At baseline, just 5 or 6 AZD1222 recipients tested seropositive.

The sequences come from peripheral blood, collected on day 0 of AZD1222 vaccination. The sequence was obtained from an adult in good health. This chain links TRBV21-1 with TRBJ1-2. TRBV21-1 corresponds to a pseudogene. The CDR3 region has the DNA TGTGCCAGCAGCAAACTGAAGACCGACCGGGAGGACCTTACCTGGTGTGGCTACACCTTC. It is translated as CASSKLKTDREDLTWCGYTF.